One sample yielded the 26 T cell receptor beta chains listed below, sequenced in a study of blood T cell repertoires in COVID-19. Data came from immunoSEQ multiplex PCR; TCRdb stores just in-frame clones and leaves some out. This table has more than 350,000 clones, 80% to 90% appearing once. The sample taken for sequencing was peripheral blood. The receptors originated from a woman aged 25 to 39 with COVID-19, enrolled during active disease.

This clone was seen a single time. Other nucleotide sequences in the sample specify the same CDR3. This chain joins TRBV7-8 and TRBJ2-7; D gene ambiguous. The CDR3 is made up of 12 amino acids. V was cut by 3 bases and J by 3 bases, with 6 bases left in between. Germline values: CDR1 SGHVS, CDR2 FQNEAQ. The CDR3 DNA reads as TGTGCCAGCAGCTTGGGCGACTACGAGCAGTACTTC. This codes for CASSLGDYEQYF.

The chain combines TRBV5-1 with TRBJ2-5; 7 nucleotides match TRBD1. This CDR3 has 15 amino acids. V shed 2 bases and J 7 bases; nucleotides not matched to a gene: 11. CDR1 SGHRS and CDR2 YFSETQ come from the germline V gene. The CDR3 region is CASSFGQADFGTQYF. The DNA for the CDR3 is TGCGCCAGCAGCTTCGGACAGGCTGATTTTGGGACCCAGTACTTC. The full variable domain, rest sourced from reference TRBV5-1 and TRBJ2-5, is KAGVTQTPRYLIKTRGQQVTLSCSPISGHRSVSWYQQTPGQGLQFLFEYFSETQRNKGNFPGRFSGRQFSNSRSEMNVSTLELGDSALYLCASSFGQADFGTQYFGPGTRLLVL.

V gene TRBV15 combines with J gene TRBJ1-5; 8 bases are shared with TRBD1. There are 14 residues in the CDR3. CDR1 LNHNV and CDR2 YYDKDF come from the germline V gene (reference sequence). Trimming at V came to 9 bases and at J to 7 bases, leaving 11 bases not matched to a gene. The CDR3, as DNA: TGTGCCACAGACCTACAGGGGGGGCGGCAGCCCCAGCATTTT. Its translation: CATDLQGGRQPQHF.

This sequence joins TRBV15 and TRBJ1-2, with unresolved D. Trimming removed 0 bases at V and 4 bases at J, with 18 bases between. This CDR3 has 17 amino acids. Germline V gene data show CDR1 as LNHNV and CDR2 as YYDKDF (reference sequence). CDR3 sequence reads: CATSRDPPHRLVYGYTF. CDR3 coding DNA: TGTGCCACCAGCAGAGACCCCCCCCATCGGTTGGTCTATGGCTACACCTTC.

This chain uses TRBV21-1 with TRBJ2-7; the table names TRBD1, a call not compared with the DNA. TRBV21-1 is a pseudogene segment. CDR3 length: 18 amino acids. CDR3 DNA sequence: TGTGCCAGGACCCCGGGACATCACGACCGTCCTACCGTCTACGAGCAGTACGTC. Its translation: CARTPGHHDRPTVYEQYV.

CDR3 nucleotides: TGTGCCAGCAGCATCCAGGGGGTCTCCTACAATGAGCAGTTCTTC. It translates to CASSIQGVSYNEQFF. The chain carries TRBV9 and TRBJ2-1, with 7 bases matching TRBD1. CDR3 length: 15 residues. The J segment lost 0 bases and the V segment lost 4 bases, leaving 4 bases of the junction unmatched. Looked up from germline, CDR1 is SGDLS and CDR2 is YYNGEE.

The genes are TRBV5-4 and TRBJ2-5, with 7 positions matching TRBD2. V lost 4 bases to trimming and J lost 1 base; unmatched junction nucleotides: 7. The CDR3 length is 15 residues. Germline CDR1 is SGHNT and CDR2 is YYREEE (reference sequence). CDR3 coding DNA: TGTGCCAGCAGCACGGGGACTACACTCCAAGAGACCCAGTACTTC. This codes for CASSTGTTLQETQYF.

DNA of the CDR3: TGTGCCAGTTGGGGACTAGCGTTTAAGAACACCGGGGAGCTGTTTTTT. Protein product: CASWGLAFKNTGELFF. The V and J genes are TRBV19 and TRBJ2-2, with TRBD2 matching 10 bases. Per germline, CDR1 LNHDA and CDR2 SQIVND (reference sequence). With 8 bases clipped from V and 1 base from J, the junction kept 7 bases outside the gene matches. The CDR3 length is 16 residues.

The chain joins TRBV6-2 or TRBV6-3 to TRBJ2-4; 8 bases align to TRBD2. Germline V gives CDR1 MNHEY, CDR2 SVGEGT. J gave up 2 bases and V 3 bases, and 9 bases lay outside the gene matches. The CDR3 sequence is 17 residues long. The CDR3 is CASSYAVLAATKNIQYF. The CDR3 nucleotides read TGTGCCAGCAGTTATGCGGTACTAGCGGCTACCAAAAACATTCAGTACTTC.

The chain combines TRBV6-2 or TRBV6-3 with TRBJ2-3, with TRBD2 identical over 11 bases. Germline V gene lookup returns CDR1 MNHEY and CDR2 SVGEGT. V dropped 5 bases and J dropped 2; count of bases not matched to a gene: 18. CDR3 length: 20 residues. The CDR3, as DNA: TGTGCCAGCAGTGGACTAGCGGGCCCTCTTTGGTATTGGTCCACAGATACGCAGTATTTT. This gives the protein CASSGLAGPLWYWSTDTQYF.

The chain combines TRBV30 with TRBJ1-2; TRBD1 aligns across 9 bases. Germline CDR1 reads GTSNPN; CDR2 reads SVGIG (reference sequence). The CDR3 covers 19 residues. Trimming at V came to 5 bases and at J to 5 bases, leaving 24 bases not matched to a gene. The CDR3 coding sequence is TGTGCCTGGGGGGCCCCGACCGGGACAGGGCACGGAGCCCTATATGGCTACACCTTC. Protein product: CAWGAPTGTGHGALYGYTF.

This clone was detected only once. V usage is TRBV6-4 and J usage is TRBJ1-1; no reliable D call. V was shortened by 2 bases and J by 1 base, with 5 bases between the two germline ends. CDR3 length: 13 residues. The germline CDR1 and CDR2 sequences are MRHNA and SNTAGT. For the CDR3, the DNA is TGTGCCAGCAGTGACCTTCCGAACACTGAAGCTTTCTTT. Its protein is CASSDLPNTEAFF.

As for this clone: A read error may account for a junction end that differs from germline. In DNA form, the CDR3 reads TGCGCCAGCAGCCGACGGTGGGCCGCCCACGCTTTT. This translates into CASSRRWAAHAF. The rearrangement uses TRBV23-1 and TRBJ1-5; D remains ambiguous. TRBV23-1 is filed as an ORF, its function uncertain. This CDR3 has 12 amino acids.

The chain couples TRBV10-3 to TRBJ1-1; the D is unclear. The germline CDR1 and CDR2 sequences are ENHRY and SYGVKD. V was pared by 1 base and J by 0 bases, with 9 bases between. CDR3 length equals 15 residues. The CDR3 nucleotides are TGTGCCATCAGTGAGTTCCCGGGAGTGAACACTGAAGCTTTCTTT. This encodes CAISEFPGVNTEAFF.

The CDR3 loop reads CATSRPSTGAHNSPLHF. Written as DNA, the CDR3 is TGTGCCACCAGCAGACCCTCGACAGGGGCCCATAATTCACCCCTCCACTTT. The chain couples TRBV15 to TRBJ1-6; the match to TRBD1 covers 8 bases. The junction had 8 bases not matched to a gene; V was cut back by 2 bases and J by 5 bases. Germline V gene data show CDR1 as LNHNV and CDR2 as YYDKDF (reference sequence). This CDR3 has 17 amino acids.

This rearrangement joins TRBV4-3 to TRBJ2-1; the match to TRBD2 covers 11 bases. Germline values: CDR1 LGHNA, CDR2 YSLEER. The trim removed 4 bases at V and 9 bases at J, leaving 17 bases unmatched. This CDR3 is 18 amino acids long. Written as DNA, the CDR3 is TGCGCCAGCAGCCTTCGTTGGGGACTAGCGGTGGTAAGTGGTGAGCAGTTCTTC. Amino acids: CASSLRWGLAVVSGEQFF.

This rearrangement joins TRBV28 to TRBJ2-3, with 11 bases identical to TRBD2. Germline V gene lookup returns CDR1 MDHEN and CDR2 SYDVKM. Losses at the gene ends were 8 bases for V and 3 bases for J; bases not matched to a gene: 19. The CDR3 has 19 residues. DNA for the CDR3: TGTGCCAGCGACAGACGAGGGCTAGCGGGAGGCCTAGGGACAGATACGCAGTATTTT. It specifies CASDRRGLAGGLGTDTQYF.

This chain uses TRBV6-2 or TRBV6-3 with TRBJ2-5; 7 bases are shared with TRBD2. V dropped 5 bases and J dropped 3; count of bases not matched to a gene: 9. In germline, CDR1 is MNHEY, CDR2 SVGEGT. The CDR3 consists of 15 residues. CDR3 in amino acids: CASSPNLGGEETQYF. The DNA of the CDR3 is TGTGCCAGCAGTCCGAATTTGGGGGGGGAAGAGACCCAGTACTTC.

The chain employs TRBV29-1 and TRBJ1-1; maybe TRBD1 (6 bases). Trimming removed 8 bases at V and 2 bases at J, with 15 bases between. Germline CDR1 reads SQVTM; CDR2 reads ANQGSEA. This CDR3 contains 13 residues. CDR3 DNA: TGCAGCAAATTAGGACAGCCAAACACTGAAGCTTTCTTT. Protein: CSKLGQPNTEAFF.

The chain has TRBV6-4 and TRBJ1-1; TRBD1 matches 8 bases. The CDR3 has 19 amino acids. V trimming: 8 bases; J trimming: 3 bases; junction bases outside the gene matches: 23. Germline CDR1 and CDR2: MRHNA and SNTAGT. As DNA, the CDR3 is TGTGCCAGCGATGAAGAGACCGGGACAGGTGCCCATGAACACACTGAAGCTTTCTTT. Its protein product is CASDEETGTGAHEHTEAFF.

The chain employs TRBV5-1 and TRBJ1-3; D is possibly TRBD1 (6 bases). The CDR3 length is 16 residues. Germline-derived CDR1 and CDR2 are SGHRS and YFSETQ. Between the trimmed V and J ends, which lost 0 bases and 3 bases, there was a span of 13 bases. This CDR3 reads CASSLAGAPFGNTIYF. CDR3 nucleotide sequence: TGCGCCAGCAGCTTGGCAGGGGCGCCTTTTGGAAACACCATATATTTT.

V usage is TRBV5-1 and J usage is TRBJ2-2, with D perhaps matching TRBD2 (5 bases). The germline gives CDR1 SGHRS, CDR2 YFSETQ. V was cut by 5 bases and J by 3 bases, with 5 bases left in between. The CDR3 has 12 residues. Here the CDR3 reads CASRDYTGELFF. CDR3 sequence (DNA): TGCGCCAGCAGGGACTACACCGGGGAGCTGTTTTTT.

The sample holds one count of this clone. The V gene is TRBV6-6, the J gene TRBJ2-2; TRBD2 matches 9 bases. Per the germline V gene, CDR1 is MNHNY and CDR2 is SVGAGI (reference sequence). With V trimmed by 4 bases and J by 6 bases, 9 bases remained unmatched. The CDR3 spans 16 residues. The CDR3 DNA sequence: TGTGCCAGCAGTTCCCCGGGACTAGCCCCGTCCGGGGAGCTGTTTTTT. It specifies CASSSPGLAPSGELFF.

The V call is TRBV7-6, the J call TRBJ2-3; TRBD2 matches at 11 bases. V shed 2 bases, J shed 0 bases, and the junction held 4 bases outside the gene matches. Germline V gene data show CDR1 as SGHVS and CDR2 as FNYEAQ. The CDR3 extends over 17 amino acids. CDR3 sequence: CASSLRTSGPSTDTQYF. For the CDR3, the DNA is TGTGCCAGCAGCTTACGGACTAGCGGGCCAAGCACAGATACGCAGTATTTT.

The chain combines TRBV19 with TRBJ2-1; tentatively, D is TRBD2 (6 bases). Trimming shortened V by 0 bases and J by 0 bases, and 9 bases separated the two germline ends. In germline, CDR1 is LNHDA, CDR2 SQIVND (reference sequence). The CDR3 sequence is 16 residues long. The CDR3 DNA sequence: TGTGCCAGTAGTATAGATTACGGGAGCTCCTACAATGAGCAGTTCTTC. Encoded protein: CASSIDYGSSYNEQFF.

The genes are TRBV5-4 and TRBJ1-4, with D uncertain. V was trimmed by 6 bases and J by 5 bases, leaving 14 bases between them. Germline CDR1 and CDR2: SGHNT and YYREEE (reference sequence). The CDR3 spans 14 residues. The DNA for the CDR3 is TGTGCCAGCAACATAGGAGGCAGAAATGAAAAACTGTTTTTT. Its translation is CASNIGGRNEKLFF.